This T cell receptor (beta chain) came from a study of cytomegalovirus exposure and HLA in healthy donors. Whole-study results and caveats: Listed as cytomegalovirus-associated were 170 or so TCR beta chains.

Amplification used 60 Vbeta primers and 13 Jbeta primers. The assay was immunoSEQ multiplex PCR, and TCRdb's table has in-frame clones only and misses some. The sample lists fewer than 150,000 clones; roughly 80% were seen once. In regard to this clone: Antigen specificity is unknown.

V shed 2 bases, J shed 5 bases, and the junction held 3 bases outside the gene matches. The germline gives CDR1 ENHRY, CDR2 SYGVKD. The CDR3 loop spans 14 amino acids. This TCR came from a female donor in good health and CMV-seropositive. The chain is built from TRBV10-3 and TRBJ1-1, with 9 bases identical to TRBD1. The sample consisted of PBMCs. CDR3 nucleotide sequence: TGTGCCATCAGTGAGGCCGGGACAGGGACTGAAGCTTTCTTT. It specifies CAISEAGTGTEAFF.